The text below deals with one T cell receptor (beta chain). Its specificity is unknown. The sample belongs to a study of CD4 T cells in relation to SARS-CoV-2 and coronaviruses. Overall study context: ViraFEST: approximately eleven-day antigen culture of PBMCs, then TCR beta CDR3 sequencing. No peptide or an HIV-1 Nef peptide pool served as negative control.

This CDR3 has 14 amino acids. Germline V gives CDR1 MNHEY, CDR2 SMNVEV (reference sequence). V was clipped by 6 bases and J by 0 bases, with 10 bases between them. The unexposed donors gave CD4+ T cells in 2011-2018, prior to COVID-19. Isolation of CD4+ T cells took place after less than 11 days in culture. Cells permitting, SARS-CoV-2 S/N and four cold-coronavirus spikes were tested on unexposed-donor CD4+ T cells. Assay used: immunoSEQ multiplex PCR; TCRdb lists only in-frame clones, some missing. Of 9,500 to 11,000 clones listed, 81% are singletons. The chain has TRBV27 and TRBJ2-3; the D gene could be TRBD1 or TRBD2 (5 bases each). Sequencing was carried out using CD4+ T cells from PBMCs, cultured in vitro. The clonotype originates from a human donor in good health. In nucleotides, the CDR3 is TGTGCCAGCAGCCTGGGGGTTAGCACAGATACGCAGTATTTT. Amino acids: CASSLGVSTDTQYF.